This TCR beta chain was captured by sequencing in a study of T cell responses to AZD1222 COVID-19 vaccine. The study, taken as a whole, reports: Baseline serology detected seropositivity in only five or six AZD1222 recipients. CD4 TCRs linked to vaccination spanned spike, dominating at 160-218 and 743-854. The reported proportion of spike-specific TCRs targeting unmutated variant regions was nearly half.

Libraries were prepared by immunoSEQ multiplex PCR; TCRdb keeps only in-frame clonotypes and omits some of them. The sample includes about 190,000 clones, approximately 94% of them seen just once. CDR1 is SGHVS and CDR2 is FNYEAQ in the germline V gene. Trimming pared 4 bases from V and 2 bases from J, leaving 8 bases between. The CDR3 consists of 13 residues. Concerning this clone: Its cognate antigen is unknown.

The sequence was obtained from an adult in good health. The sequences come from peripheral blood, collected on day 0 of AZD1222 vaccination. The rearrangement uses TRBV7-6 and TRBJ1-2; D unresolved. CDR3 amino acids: CASSSVLNYGYTF. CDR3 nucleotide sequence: TGTGCCAGCAGCTCCGTCCTAAACTATGGCTACACCTTC. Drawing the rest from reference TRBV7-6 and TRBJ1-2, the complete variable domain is GAGVSQSPRYKVTKRGQDVALRCDPISGHVSLYWYRQALGQGPEFLTYFNYEAQQDKSGLPNDRFSAERPEGSISTLTIQRTEQRDSAMYRCASSSVLNYGYTFGSGTRLTVV.